This T cell receptor (beta chain) was found in a study of regulatory T cells in long-lasting Graves disease. Notes on the study in general: Sample size, which was small, may have reduced accuracy.

This clonotype showed up many times. Its antigen is not identified. In building TCR beta libraries, iRepertoire HTBI primers were used together with Arm-PCR of CDR3 regions. TCRdb re-called the multiplex PCR reads with MiXCR, one entry per CDR3 protein. The table records under 700,000 distinct CDR3 sequences, about 16% of them present only once. Time point in this sample: newly diagnosed GD, antithyroid drugs for less than 3 months. Researchers made the TCR library from RNA that was extracted from PBMCs. The CDR3 is made up of 16 amino acids. V lost 1 base and J 0 bases, leaving 15 bases between the germline ends. Germline CDR1 and CDR2: DFQATT and SNEGSKA (reference sequence). The same specimen was also included in a second study, on T cells in Graves' hyperthyroidism and ophthalmopathy. That source reports: First-round RT-PCR targeting the TCR CDR3 was performed with the HTBI primer set. Progression to ophthalmopathy was predicted a median of 6.5 months early.

Sequencing used peripheral blood mononuclear cells (PBMCs), obtained at new diagnosis, from a patient treated with antithyroid drugs. The chain employs TRBV20-1 and TRBJ1-1; no reliable D call. The sequence was collected from a woman aged 35 to 59 with Graves disease. The CDR3 DNA follows: TGCAGTGCTAGAGGGGCCAACTTTATAATGAACACTGAAGCTTTCTTT. It is translated as CSARGANFIMNTEAFF.